This TCR beta chain was documented in a study of Tregs in tolerant kidney transplant recipients. Looking at the study overall: Sorting of CD4+CD25+CD127- cells followed 3-day belatacept mixed lymphocyte reactions, sometimes with roughly 5-day graft donor restimulation.

The germline V gene encodes CDR1 DFQATT and CDR2 SNEGSKA (reference sequence). Between the trimmed V and J ends, which lost 1 base and 5 bases, there was a span of 5 bases. This CDR3 has 11 residues. Assay used: immunoSEQ multiplex PCR; TCRdb lists only in-frame clones, some missing. The repertoire includes approximately 45,000 clones, roughly 95% of them detected once, and 0.37% sits in the top ten. Details on this clone: Its antigen is unidentified.

The genes are TRBV20-1 and TRBJ2-5; D remains ambiguous. The TCR was taken from a human donor in good health. The specimen was Tregs from blood cultured with allogeneic cells. This CDR3 is CSARVGETQYF. The CDR3 DNA follows: TGCAGTGCTAGAGTAGGGGAGACCCAGTACTTC.